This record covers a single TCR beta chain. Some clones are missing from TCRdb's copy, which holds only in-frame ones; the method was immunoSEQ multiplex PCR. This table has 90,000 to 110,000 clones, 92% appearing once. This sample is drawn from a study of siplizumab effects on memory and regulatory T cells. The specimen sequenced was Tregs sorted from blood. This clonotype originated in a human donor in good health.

In DNA form, the CDR3 reads TGTGCCAGCAGCTCCCCCGGACAGCGCGGCAGGGGTGAGCAGTTCTTC. Translation gives CASSSPGQRGRGEQFF. The chain joins TRBV5-5 to TRBJ2-1; TRBD1 might be the D (6 bases). CDR3 length: 16 amino acids. Trimming removed 3 bases at V and 9 bases at J, with 22 bases between. Germline V gene data show CDR1 as SGHKS and CDR2 as YYEKEE (reference sequence). The whole variable domain, filled in from reference TRBV5-5 and TRBJ2-1, reads DAGVTQSPTHLIKTRGQQVTLRCSPISGHKSVSWYQQVLGQGPQFIFQYYEKEERGRGNFPDRFSARQFPNYSSELNVNALLLGDSALYLCASSSPGQRGRGEQFFGPGTRLTVL.